Shown below are 9 T cell receptor beta chains from a single sample sequenced in a study of OX40 agonist ivuxolimab in advanced cancers. Some clones are missing from TCRdb's copy, which holds only in-frame ones; the method was immunoSEQ multiplex PCR. The data contain roughly 92,000 clones, approximately 89% of them singletons. Material: CD4+ or CD8+ T cells sorted from blood, obtained in a trial of the OX40 agonist ivuxolimab. These receptors originate from an adult with an advanced solid tumor such as melanoma, head and neck, liver or kidney cancer.

V usage is TRBV4-1 and J usage is TRBJ1-5; D is ambiguous. CDR3 length equals 17 residues. Trimming took off 1 base at V and 4 bases at J, with 17 bases between the two ends. In germline, CDR1 is MGHRA, CDR2 YSYEKL. The CDR3 DNA is TGCGCCAGCAGCCAAGGGGCCGGGTTTTCCTTAAATCAGCCCCAGCATTTT. Translated: CASSQGAGFSLNQPQHF.

V usage is TRBV5-6 and J usage is TRBJ1-2, with TRBD1 matching over 8 bases. The V gene's germline CDR1 is SGHDT and CDR2 YYEEEE. This CDR3 is 15 amino acids long. V lost 4 bases and J lost 0; bases outside the gene matches: 5. The CDR3 spells CASSPDRGANYGYTF. The CDR3 region has the DNA TGTGCCAGCAGCCCCGACAGGGGAGCTAACTATGGCTACACCTTC.

The J gene is TRBJ1-1, the V gene TRBV7-8, with 7 bases that match TRBD1. The germline V gene encodes CDR1 SGHVS and CDR2 FQNEAQ. CDR3 length: 16 residues. V dropped 4 bases and J dropped 0; count of bases not matched to a gene: 8. The CDR3 spells CASSSGQAILNTEAFF. Here the CDR3 DNA reads TGTGCCAGCAGCTCCGGACAGGCCATTTTGAACACTGAAGCTTTCTTT.

The chain joins TRBV18 to TRBJ1-1; possible D gene TRBD1, 5 bases. Germline-derived CDR1 and CDR2 are KGHSH and LQKENI. Trimming pared 1 base from V and 2 bases from J, leaving 8 bases between. The CDR3 is made up of 14 amino acids. The CDR3 protein is CASSPQGTNTEAFF. For the CDR3, the DNA is TGTGCCAGCTCACCACAAGGGACTAACACTGAAGCTTTCTTT. The variable domain in full, with the rest retrieved from reference TRBV18 and TRBJ1-1, is NAGVMQNPRHLVRRRGQEARLRCSPMKGHSHVYWYRQLPEEGLKFMVYLQKENIIDESGMPKERFSAEFPKEGPSILRIQQVVRGDSAAYFCASSPQGTNTEAFFGQGTRLTVV.

This clone was detected a few times. For the CDR3, the DNA is TGTGCCAGCAGTGAAGGGGTAGGCGTCCAAGAGACCCAGTACTTC. Protein: CASSEGVGVQETQYF. This rearrangement joins TRBV6-1 to TRBJ2-5; unclear D gene. The V gene lost 1 base and the J gene lost 1 base, with 10 bases spanning the gap. CDR1 is MNHNS, CDR2 SASEGT, per germline. CDR3 size: 15 residues.

About this clone: Mismatch with germline at one junction end may stem from a read error. The chain links TRBV7-7 to TRBJ2-2; unclear D gene. Germline loops: CDR1 SSHAT, CDR2 FNYEAQ (reference sequence). The CDR3 has 14 residues. CDR3 amino acids: CASRLGSGTGELFF. The CDR3 DNA reads TGTGCTAGCAGGCTAGGCTCGGGCACCGGGGAGCTGTTTTTT. Filled out from reference TRBV7-7 and TRBJ2-2, the complete variable domain reads GAGVSQSPRYKVTKRGQDVTLRCDPISSHATLYWYQQALGQGPEFLTYFNYEAQPDKSGLPSDRFSAERPEGSISTLTIQRTEQRDSAMYRCASRLGSGTGELFFGEGSRLTVL.

The chain carries TRBV5-6 and TRBJ2-2, with TRBD2 matching over 12 bases. The CDR3 has 18 amino acids. Per the germline V gene, CDR1 is SGHDT and CDR2 is YYEEEE. V was clipped by 2 bases and J by 5 bases; unmatched bases: 10. The CDR3: CASSFGLAGGPETGELFF. The CDR3 DNA follows: TGTGCCAGCAGCTTCGGGCTAGCGGGAGGGCCAGAAACCGGGGAGCTGTTTTTT.

A single count supports this clone. The chain couples TRBV6-5 to TRBJ1-1; 7 bases line up with TRBD1. Unmatched junction bases numbered 8, after V lost 6 bases and J lost 4 bases. This CDR3 is 14 amino acids long. Per germline, CDR1 MNHEY and CDR2 SVGAGI. The CDR3 nucleotides read TGTGCCAGCAGGGCACAGGGGCGAGTCACTGAAGCTTTCTTT. As protein: CASRAQGRVTEAFF.

The rearrangement joins TRBV7-2 to TRBJ2-1, with D perhaps TRBD1 or TRBD2 (5 bases each). There are 12 residues in the CDR3. Trimming pared 1 base from V and 15 bases from J, leaving 13 bases between. Per germline, CDR1 SGHTA and CDR2 FQGNSA. This CDR3 is CASSLVGTKWFF. The CDR3 DNA follows: TGTGCCAGCAGCTTAGTTGGGACGAAGTGGTTCTTC.